This section outlines one T cell receptor (beta chain) sequence together with its context. This CDR3 region has 16 residues. The V segment lost 5 bases and the J segment 4 bases; nucleotides outside the gene matches: 12. Germline CDR1 LGHNA, CDR2 YNFKEQ. Authors' analysis steps: The assay estimated nucleated cells by amplifying reference gene primers. Assay: immunoSEQ multiplex PCR; the TCRdb copy retains only in-frame clones and omits some. V and J calls and clone size are those listed in that table; D and trimming were worked out from the DNA. The sample has roughly 200,000 clones; roughly 86% are singletons. The source of the sample is a study of blood T cell repertoires in COVID-19. Overall study context: Sites in the United States, Italy and Spain provided acute and convalescent COVID-19 samples. Sources were T cells, B-cell-depleted T cells, or PBMCs; the material itself was cDNA or gDNA.

The sequence came from a man aged 35-49 years with active or convalescent COVID-19. Material: peripheral blood. The chain uses TRBV4-2 and TRBJ2-5, with 8 bases identical to TRBD1. The CDR3 sequence is CASSSPPGQERETQYF. Here the CDR3 DNA reads TGTGCCAGCAGCTCCCCCCCGGGACAGGAAAGAGAGACCCAGTACTTC.